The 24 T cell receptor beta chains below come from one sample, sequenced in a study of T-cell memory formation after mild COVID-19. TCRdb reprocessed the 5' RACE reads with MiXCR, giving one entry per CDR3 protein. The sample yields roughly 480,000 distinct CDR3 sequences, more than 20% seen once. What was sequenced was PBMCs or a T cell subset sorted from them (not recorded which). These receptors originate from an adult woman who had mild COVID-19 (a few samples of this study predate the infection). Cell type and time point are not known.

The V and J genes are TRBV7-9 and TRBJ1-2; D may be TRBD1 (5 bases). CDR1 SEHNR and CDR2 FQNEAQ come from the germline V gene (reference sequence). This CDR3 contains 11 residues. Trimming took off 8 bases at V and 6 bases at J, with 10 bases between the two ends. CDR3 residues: CASRRDDGYTF. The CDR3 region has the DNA TGTGCCAGCCGCAGGGACGATGGCTACACCTTC.

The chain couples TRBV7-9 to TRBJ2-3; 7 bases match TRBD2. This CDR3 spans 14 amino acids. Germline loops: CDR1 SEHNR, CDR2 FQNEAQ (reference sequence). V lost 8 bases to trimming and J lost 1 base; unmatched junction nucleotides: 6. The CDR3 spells CASGASGRTDTQYF. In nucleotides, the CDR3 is TGTGCCAGCGGGGCTAGCGGTCGCACAGATACGCAGTATTTT.

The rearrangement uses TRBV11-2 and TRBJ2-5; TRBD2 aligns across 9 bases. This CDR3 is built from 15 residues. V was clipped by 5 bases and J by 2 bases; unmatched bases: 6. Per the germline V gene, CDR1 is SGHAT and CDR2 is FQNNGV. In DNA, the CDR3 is TGTGCCAGCAGCCCACAGCGGGGGGTGCAAGAGACCCAGTACTTC. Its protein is CASSPQRGVQETQYF.

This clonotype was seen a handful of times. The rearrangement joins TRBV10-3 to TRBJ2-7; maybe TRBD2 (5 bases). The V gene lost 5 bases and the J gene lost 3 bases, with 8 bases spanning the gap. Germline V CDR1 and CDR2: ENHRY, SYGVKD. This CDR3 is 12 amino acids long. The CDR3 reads CAISLEGYEQYF. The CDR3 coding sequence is TGTGCCATCAGTTTAGAGGGCTACGAGCAGTACTTC.

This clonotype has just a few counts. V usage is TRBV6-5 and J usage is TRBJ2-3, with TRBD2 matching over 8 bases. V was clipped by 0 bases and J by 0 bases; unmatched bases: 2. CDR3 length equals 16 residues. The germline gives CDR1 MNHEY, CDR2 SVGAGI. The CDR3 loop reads CASSYSASGSTDTQYF. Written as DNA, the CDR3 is TGTGCCAGCAGTTACTCTGCTAGCGGGAGCACAGATACGCAGTATTTT.

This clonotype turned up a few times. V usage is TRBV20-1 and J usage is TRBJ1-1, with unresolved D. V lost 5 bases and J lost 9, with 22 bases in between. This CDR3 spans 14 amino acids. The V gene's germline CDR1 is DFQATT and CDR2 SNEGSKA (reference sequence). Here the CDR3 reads CSASHPSSGRQAFF. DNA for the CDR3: TGCAGTGCTTCCCATCCATCATCCGGTAGACAAGCTTTCTTT.

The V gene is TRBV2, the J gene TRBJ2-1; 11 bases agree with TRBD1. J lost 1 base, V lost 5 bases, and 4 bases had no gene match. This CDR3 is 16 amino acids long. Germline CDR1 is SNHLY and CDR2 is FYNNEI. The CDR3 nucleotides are TGTGCCAGCAGTCACGGACAGGGGGCGTCCTACAATGAGCAGTTCTTC. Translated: CASSHGQGASYNEQFF.

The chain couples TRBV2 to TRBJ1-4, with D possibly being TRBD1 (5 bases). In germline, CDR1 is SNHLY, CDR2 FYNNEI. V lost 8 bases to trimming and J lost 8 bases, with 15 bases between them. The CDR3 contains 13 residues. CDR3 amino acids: CASFGGLREKLFF. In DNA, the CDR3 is TGTGCCAGCTTCGGGGGGTTGAGAGAAAAACTGTTTTTT.

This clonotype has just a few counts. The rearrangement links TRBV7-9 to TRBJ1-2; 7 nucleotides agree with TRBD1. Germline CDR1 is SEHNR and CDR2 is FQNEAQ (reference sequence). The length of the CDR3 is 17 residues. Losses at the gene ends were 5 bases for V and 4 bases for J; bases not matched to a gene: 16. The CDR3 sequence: CASSPRGGTALRYGYTF. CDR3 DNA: TGTGCCAGCAGCCCGAGGGGAGGGACAGCCCTACGCTATGGCTACACCTTC.

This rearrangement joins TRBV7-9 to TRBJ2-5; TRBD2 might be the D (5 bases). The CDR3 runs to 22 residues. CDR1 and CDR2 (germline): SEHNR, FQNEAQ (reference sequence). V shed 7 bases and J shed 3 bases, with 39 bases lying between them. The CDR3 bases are TGTGCCAGCATTCAATTAGGTCTCCCGCATGAGGGTGGCGCCTTTGTTGAAGAGACCCAGTACTTC. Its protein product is CASIQLGLPHEGGAFVEETQYF.

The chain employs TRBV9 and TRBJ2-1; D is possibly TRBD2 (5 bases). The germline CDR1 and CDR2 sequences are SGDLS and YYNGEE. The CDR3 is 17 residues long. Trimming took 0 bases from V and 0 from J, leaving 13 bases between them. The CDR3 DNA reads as TGTGCCAGCAGCGTAGCTGGGCAGCGGACCTCCTACAATGAGCAGTTCTTC. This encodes CASSVAGQRTSYNEQFF.

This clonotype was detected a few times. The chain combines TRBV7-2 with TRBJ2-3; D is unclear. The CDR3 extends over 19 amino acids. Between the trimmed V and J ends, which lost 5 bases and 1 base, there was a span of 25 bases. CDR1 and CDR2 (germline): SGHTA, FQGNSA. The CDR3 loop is CASSAQNDRWLYGTDTQYF. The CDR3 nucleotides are TGTGCCAGCAGCGCACAGAACGATAGGTGGCTATATGGCACAGATACGCAGTATTTT.

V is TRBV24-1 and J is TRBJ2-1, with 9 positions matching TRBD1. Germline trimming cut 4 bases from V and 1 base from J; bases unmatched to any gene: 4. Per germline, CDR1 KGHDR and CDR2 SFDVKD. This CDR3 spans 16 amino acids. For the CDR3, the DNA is TGTGCCACCAGTGAGGCGGGACAGGGTTCCTACAATGAGCAGTTCTTC. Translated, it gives CATSEAGQGSYNEQFF.

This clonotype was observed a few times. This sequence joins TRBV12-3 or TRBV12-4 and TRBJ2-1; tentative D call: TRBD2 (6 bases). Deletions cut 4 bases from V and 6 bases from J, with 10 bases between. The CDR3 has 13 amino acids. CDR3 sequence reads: CASSYLTSNEQFF. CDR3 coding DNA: TGTGCCAGCAGTTACCTGACTAGCAATGAGCAGTTCTTC.

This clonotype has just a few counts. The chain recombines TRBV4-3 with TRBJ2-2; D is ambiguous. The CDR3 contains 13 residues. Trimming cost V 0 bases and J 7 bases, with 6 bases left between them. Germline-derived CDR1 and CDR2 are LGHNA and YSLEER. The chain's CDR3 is CASSQDTVGELFF. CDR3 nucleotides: TGCGCCAGCAGCCAAGATACTGTCGGGGAGCTGTTTTTT.

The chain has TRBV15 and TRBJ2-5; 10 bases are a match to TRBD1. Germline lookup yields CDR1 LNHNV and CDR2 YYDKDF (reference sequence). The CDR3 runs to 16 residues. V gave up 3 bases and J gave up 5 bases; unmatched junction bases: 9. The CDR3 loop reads CATSRGMTGGMETQYF. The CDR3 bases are TGTGCCACCAGCAGGGGCATGACAGGGGGCATGGAGACCCAGTACTTC.

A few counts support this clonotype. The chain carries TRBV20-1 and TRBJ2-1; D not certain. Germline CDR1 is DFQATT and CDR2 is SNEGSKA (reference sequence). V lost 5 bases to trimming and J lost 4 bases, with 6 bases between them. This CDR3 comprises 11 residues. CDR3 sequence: CSAAIYNEQFF. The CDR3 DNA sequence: TGCAGTGCTGCAATATACAATGAGCAGTTCTTC.

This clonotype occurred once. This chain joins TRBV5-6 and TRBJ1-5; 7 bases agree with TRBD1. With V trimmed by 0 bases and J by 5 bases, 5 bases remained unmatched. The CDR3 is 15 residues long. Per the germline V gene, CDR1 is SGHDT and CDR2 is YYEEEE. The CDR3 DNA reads TGTGCCAGCAGCTTGGAAGGGGGCGCGGATCAGCCCCAGCATTTT. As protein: CASSLEGGADQPQHF. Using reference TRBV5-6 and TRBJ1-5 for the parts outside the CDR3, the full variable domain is DAGVTQSPTHLIKTRGQQVTLRCSPKSGHDTVSWYQQALGQGPQFIFQYYEEEERQRGNFPDRFSGHQFPNYSSELNVNALLLGDSALYLCASSLEGGADQPQHFGDGTRLSIL.

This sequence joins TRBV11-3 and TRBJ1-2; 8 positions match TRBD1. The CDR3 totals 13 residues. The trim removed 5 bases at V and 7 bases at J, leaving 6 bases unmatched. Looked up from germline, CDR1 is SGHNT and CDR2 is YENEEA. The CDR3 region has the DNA TGTGCCAGCAGCGGACCAGACAGGGGTGGCTACACCTTC. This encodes CASSGPDRGGYTF.

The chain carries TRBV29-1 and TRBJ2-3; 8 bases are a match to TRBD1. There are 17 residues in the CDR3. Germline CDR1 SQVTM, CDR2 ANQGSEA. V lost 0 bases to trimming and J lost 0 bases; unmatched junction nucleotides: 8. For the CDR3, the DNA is TGCAGCGTTGAAGATCGCTCGCAGGGGGCAAGCACAGATACGCAGTATTTT. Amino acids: CSVEDRSQGASTDTQYF.

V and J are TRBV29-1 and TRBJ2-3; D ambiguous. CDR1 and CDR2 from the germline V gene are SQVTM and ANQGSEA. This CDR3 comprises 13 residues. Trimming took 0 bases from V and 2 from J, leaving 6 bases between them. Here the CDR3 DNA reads TGCAGCGTTGAAGATCACAACACAGATACGCAGTATTTT. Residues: CSVEDHNTDTQYF.

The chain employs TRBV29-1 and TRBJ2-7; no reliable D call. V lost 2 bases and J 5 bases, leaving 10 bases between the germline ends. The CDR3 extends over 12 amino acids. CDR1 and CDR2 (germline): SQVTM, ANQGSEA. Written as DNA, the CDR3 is TGCAGCGTTGAACCTTTGGGGAACGAGCAGTACTTC. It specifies CSVEPLGNEQYF.

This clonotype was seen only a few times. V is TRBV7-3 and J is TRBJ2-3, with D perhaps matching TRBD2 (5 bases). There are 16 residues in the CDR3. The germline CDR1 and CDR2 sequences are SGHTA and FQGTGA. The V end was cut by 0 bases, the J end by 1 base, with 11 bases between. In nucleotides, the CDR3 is TGTGCCAGCAGCTTAACTGGGTGGGGAGGCACAGATACGCAGTATTTT. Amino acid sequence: CASSLTGWGGTDTQYF.

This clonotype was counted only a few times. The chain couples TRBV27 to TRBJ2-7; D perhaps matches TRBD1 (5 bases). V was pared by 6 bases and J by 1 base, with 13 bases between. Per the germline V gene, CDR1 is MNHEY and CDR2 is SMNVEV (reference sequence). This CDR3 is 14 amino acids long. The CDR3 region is CASSYRRQSYEQYF. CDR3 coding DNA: TGTGCCAGCAGCTACAGGAGACAGTCCTACGAGCAGTACTTC.